This T cell receptor beta chain was profiled in a study of cytomegalovirus exposure and HLA in healthy donors. This clone is termed medium-sized. Other nucleotide sequences from this sample produce the same CDR3. The CDR3 loop spans 12 amino acids. Deletions cut 3 bases from V and 4 bases from J, with 10 bases between. In germline, CDR1 is SQVTM, CDR2 ANQGSEA. Profiling relied on immunoSEQ multiplex PCR, and the TCRdb table lists in-frame clones only, not all of them. The sample holds about 160,000 clones; approximately 87% are singletons and the top ten take around 5%. The source material was PBMCs. This sequence originates from a woman aged 25 to 39 in good health and CMV-seronegative. The V call is TRBV29-1, the J call TRBJ2-7; D is possibly TRBD2 (5 bases). CDR3 residues: CSVEERDYEQYF. CDR3 bases: TGCAGCGTTGAGGAGAGGGATTACGAGCAGTACTTC.